Detailed here is one TCR beta chain. Per germline, CDR1 SGDLS and CDR2 YYNGEE. This CDR3 has 16 amino acids. The trim removed 4 bases at V and 2 bases at J, leaving 11 bases unmatched. TCRdb's copy holds only in-frame clones and misses some; the assay was immunoSEQ multiplex PCR. The sample lists approximately 180,000 clones; approximately 89% were seen once. The sample is drawn from a study of blood T cell repertoires in COVID-19. Study details: In each case, the material was cDNA or gDNA derived from T cells, B-cell-depleted T cells, or PBMCs.

This TCR derives from a man in his forties with active or convalescent COVID-19. The sample was peripheral blood. V usage is TRBV9 and J usage is TRBJ1-2; 7 nucleotides match TRBD1. This chain's CDR3 is CASSPQFGTVNYGYTF. DNA of the CDR3: TGTGCCAGCAGCCCCCAATTTGGGACAGTCAACTATGGCTACACCTTC.